This TCR beta chain originates from a study of response to subunit inactivated influenza vaccine. In TCRdb, the RT-PCR reads were re-called with MiXCR into one record per CDR3 protein. The sample lists roughly 150,000 distinct CDR3 sequences; approximately 10% were seen once. Study-wide points: It was suggested by the authors that few new T cells are recruited by each seasonal influenza vaccination.

Germline V gene data show CDR1 as SGHDT and CDR2 as YYEEEE. The V gene lost 3 bases and the J gene lost 7 bases, with 14 bases spanning the gap. The CDR3 is 13 residues long. This clonotype has a handful of counts. Antigen unknown. The gene calls are TRBV5-6 and TRBJ2-7; D gene unclear. The receptor was isolated from a man aged 45-65 years who received an inactivated influenza vaccine. Here the sequenced sample was non-naive T cells sorted from PBMCs, taken about 40 days after vaccination. The CDR3: CASSSTYSWEQYF. As DNA, the CDR3 is TGTGCCAGCAGCTCAACTTACTCCTGGGAGCAGTACTTC.